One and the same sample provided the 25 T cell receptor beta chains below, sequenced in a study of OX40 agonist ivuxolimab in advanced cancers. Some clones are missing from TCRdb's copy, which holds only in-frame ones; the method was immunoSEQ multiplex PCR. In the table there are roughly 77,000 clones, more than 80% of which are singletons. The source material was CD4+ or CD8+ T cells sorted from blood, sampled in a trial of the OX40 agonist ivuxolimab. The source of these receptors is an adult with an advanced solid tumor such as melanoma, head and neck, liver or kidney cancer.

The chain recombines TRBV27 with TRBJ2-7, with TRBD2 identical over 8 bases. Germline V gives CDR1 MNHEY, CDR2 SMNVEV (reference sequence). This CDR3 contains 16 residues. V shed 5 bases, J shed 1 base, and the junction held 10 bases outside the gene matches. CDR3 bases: TGTGCCAGCAGTCCCCTTGCACTAGCGGAGTCCTACGAGCAGTACTTC. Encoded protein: CASSPLALAESYEQYF.

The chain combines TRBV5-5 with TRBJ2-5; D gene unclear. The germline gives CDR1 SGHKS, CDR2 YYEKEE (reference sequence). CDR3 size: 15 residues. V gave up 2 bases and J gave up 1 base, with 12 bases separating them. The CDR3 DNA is TGTGCCAGCAGCTTTTCAGGTGCGGCCCAAGAGACCCAGTACTTC. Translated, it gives CASSFSGAAQETQYF.

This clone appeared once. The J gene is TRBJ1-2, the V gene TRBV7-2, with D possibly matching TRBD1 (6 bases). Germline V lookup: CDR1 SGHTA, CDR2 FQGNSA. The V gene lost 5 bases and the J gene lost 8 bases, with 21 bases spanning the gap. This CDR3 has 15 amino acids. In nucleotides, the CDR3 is TGTGCCAGCAGCCAACGTACAGGGCTAGCGGAAGGCTACACCTTC. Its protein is CASSQRTGLAEGYTF.

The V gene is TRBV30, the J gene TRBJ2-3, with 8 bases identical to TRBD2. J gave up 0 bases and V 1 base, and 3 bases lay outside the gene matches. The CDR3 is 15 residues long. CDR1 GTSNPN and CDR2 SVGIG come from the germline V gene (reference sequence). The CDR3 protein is CAWSGLAGSTDTQYF. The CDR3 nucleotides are TGTGCCTGGAGTGGATTAGCGGGAAGCACAGATACGCAGTATTTT.

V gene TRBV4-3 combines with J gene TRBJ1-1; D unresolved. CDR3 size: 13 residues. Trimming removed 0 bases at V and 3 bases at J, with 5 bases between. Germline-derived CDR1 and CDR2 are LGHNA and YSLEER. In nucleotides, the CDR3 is TGCGCCAGCAGCCAAGATCCGTACACTGAAGCTTTCTTT. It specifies CASSQDPYTEAFF.

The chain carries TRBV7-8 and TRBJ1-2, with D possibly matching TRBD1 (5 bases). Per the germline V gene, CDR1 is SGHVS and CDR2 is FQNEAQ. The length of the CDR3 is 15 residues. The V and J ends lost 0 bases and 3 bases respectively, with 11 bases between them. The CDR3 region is CASSLAPDSDYGYTF. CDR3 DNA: TGTGCCAGCAGCTTAGCCCCTGACAGCGACTATGGCTACACCTTC. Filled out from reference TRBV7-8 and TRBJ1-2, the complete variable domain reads GAGVSQSPRYKVAKRGQDVALRCDPISGHVSLFWYQQALGQGPEFLTYFQNEAQLDKSGLPSDRFFAERPEGSVSTLKIQRTQQEDSAVYLCASSLAPDSDYGYTFGSGTRLTVV.

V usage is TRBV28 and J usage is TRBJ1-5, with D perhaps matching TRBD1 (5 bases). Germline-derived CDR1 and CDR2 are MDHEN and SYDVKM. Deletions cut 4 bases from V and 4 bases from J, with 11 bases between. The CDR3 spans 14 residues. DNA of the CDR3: TGTGCCAGCAGTTCAGGGTTGGGAAATCAGCCCCAGCATTTT. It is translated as CASSSGLGNQPQHF.

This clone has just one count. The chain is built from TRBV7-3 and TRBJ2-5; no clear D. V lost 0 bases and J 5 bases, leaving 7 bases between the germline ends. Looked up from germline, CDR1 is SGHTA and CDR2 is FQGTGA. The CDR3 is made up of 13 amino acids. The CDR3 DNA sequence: TGTGCCAGCAGCTTAACGGTTACCGAGACCCAGTACTTC. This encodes CASSLTVTETQYF.

The CDR3 here is CASSHTGGRWGHLEAFF. The CDR3 nucleotides are TGTGCCAGCAGTCACACGGGGGGCCGCTGGGGACATCTCGAAGCTTTCTTT. The J gene is TRBJ1-1, the V gene TRBV27; tentative D call: TRBD1 (6 bases). V was cut by 5 bases and J by 8 bases, with 27 bases left in between. The CDR3 sequence is 17 residues long. Per germline, CDR1 MNHEY and CDR2 SMNVEV (reference sequence).

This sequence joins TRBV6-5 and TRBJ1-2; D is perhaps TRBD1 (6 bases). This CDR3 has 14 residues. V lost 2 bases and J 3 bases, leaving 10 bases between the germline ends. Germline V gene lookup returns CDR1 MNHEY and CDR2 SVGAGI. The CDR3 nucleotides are TGTGCCAGCAGTTACCGGGGGCAGGACTATGGCTACACCTTC. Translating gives CASSYRGQDYGYTF.

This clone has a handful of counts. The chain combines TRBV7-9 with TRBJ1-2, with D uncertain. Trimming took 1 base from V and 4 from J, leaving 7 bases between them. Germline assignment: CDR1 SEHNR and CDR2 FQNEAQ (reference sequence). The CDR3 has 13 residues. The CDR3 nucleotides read TGTGCCAGCAGCTTAGGTGAGGTCTATGGCTACACCTTC. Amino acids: CASSLGEVYGYTF.

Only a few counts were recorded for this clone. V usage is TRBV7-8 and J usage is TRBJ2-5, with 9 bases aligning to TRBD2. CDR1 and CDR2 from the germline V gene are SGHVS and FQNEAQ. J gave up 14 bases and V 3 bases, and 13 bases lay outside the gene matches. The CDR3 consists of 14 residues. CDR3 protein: CASSLVGTSRENYF. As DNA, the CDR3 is TGTGCCAGCAGCTTGGTTGGGACTAGCAGGGAAAACTACTTC.

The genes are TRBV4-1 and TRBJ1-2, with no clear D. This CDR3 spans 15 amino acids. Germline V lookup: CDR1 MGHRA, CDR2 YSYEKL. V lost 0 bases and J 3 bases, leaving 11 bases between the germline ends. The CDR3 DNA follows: TGCGCCAGCAGCCAAGATGGCTTGGGATACTATGGCTACACCTTC. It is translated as CASSQDGLGYYGYTF.

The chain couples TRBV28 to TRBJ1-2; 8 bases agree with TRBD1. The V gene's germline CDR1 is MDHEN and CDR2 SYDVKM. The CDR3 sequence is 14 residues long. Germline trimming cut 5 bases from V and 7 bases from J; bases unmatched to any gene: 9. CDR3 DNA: TGTGCCAGCAGTATTACCGGGACAGGTCGTGGCTACACCTTC. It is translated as CASSITGTGRGYTF.

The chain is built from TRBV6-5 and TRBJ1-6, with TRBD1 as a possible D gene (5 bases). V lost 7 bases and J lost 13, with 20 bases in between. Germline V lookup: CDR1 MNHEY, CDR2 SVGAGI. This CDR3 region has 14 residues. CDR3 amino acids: CASIPDRDGQPLHF. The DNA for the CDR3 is TGTGCCAGCATTCCCGACCGGGACGGGCAGCCCCTCCACTTT.

The CDR3 nucleotides are TGCGCCAGCAGCTTGGGGGGGTACCAAGAGACCCAGTACTTC. Encoded protein: CASSLGGYQETQYF. The V call is TRBV5-1, the J call TRBJ2-5, with D perhaps being TRBD1 or TRBD2 (5 bases each). Trimming removed 0 bases at V and 0 bases at J, with 6 bases between. The CDR3 is 14 residues long. CDR1 and CDR2 from the germline V gene are SGHRS and YFSETQ.

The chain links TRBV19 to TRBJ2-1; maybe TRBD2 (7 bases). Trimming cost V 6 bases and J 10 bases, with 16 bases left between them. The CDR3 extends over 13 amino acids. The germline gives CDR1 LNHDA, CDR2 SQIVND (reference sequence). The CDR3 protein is CASSPTSTGEQFF. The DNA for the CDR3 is TGTGCCAGTAGCCCGACTAGCACAGGGGAGCAGTTCTTC.

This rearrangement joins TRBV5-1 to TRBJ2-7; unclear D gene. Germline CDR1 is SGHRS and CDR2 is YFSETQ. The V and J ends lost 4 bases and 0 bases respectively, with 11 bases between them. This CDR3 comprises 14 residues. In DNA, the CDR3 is TGCGCCAGCAGCCCCCTAGGAAGCTCCTACGAGCAGTACTTC. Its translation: CASSPLGSSYEQYF.

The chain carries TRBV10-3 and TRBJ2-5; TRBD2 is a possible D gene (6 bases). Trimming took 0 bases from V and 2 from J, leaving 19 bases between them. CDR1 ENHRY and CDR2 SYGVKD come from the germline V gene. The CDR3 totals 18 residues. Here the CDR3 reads CAISESLFGLRGQETQYF. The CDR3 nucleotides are TGTGCCATCAGTGAGTCTCTATTTGGACTCCGGGGGCAAGAGACCCAGTACTTC.

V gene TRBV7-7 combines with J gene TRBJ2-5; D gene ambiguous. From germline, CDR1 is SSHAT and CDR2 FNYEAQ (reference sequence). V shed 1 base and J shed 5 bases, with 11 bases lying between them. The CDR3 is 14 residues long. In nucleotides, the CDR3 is TGTGCCAGCAGCTTAGTATCGGTCGGGGAGACCCAGTACTTC. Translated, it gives CASSLVSVGETQYF.

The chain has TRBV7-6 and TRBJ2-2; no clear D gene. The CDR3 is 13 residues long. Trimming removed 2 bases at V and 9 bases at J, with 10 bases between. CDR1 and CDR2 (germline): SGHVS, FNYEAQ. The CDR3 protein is CASSLRPPRELFF. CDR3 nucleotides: TGTGCCAGCAGCTTACGCCCCCCTCGGGAGCTGTTTTTT.

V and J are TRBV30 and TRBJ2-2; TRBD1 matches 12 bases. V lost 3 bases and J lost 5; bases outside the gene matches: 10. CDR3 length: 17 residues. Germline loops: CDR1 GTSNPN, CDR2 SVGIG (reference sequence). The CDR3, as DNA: TGTGCCTGGAGGGGGCACTTGGGACAGGGGGCTACCGGGGAGCTGTTTTTT. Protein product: CAWRGHLGQGATGELFF.

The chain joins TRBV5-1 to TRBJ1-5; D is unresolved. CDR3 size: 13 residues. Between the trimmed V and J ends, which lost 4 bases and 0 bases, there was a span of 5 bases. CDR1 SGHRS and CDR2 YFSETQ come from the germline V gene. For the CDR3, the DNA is TGCGCCAGCAGCCAGAATAGCAATCAGCCCCAGCATTTT. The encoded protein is CASSQNSNQPQHF.

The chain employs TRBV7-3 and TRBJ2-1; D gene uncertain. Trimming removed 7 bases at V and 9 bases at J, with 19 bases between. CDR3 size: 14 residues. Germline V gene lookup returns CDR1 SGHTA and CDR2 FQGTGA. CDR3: CASKPSRSYGEQFF. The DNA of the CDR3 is TGTGCCAGCAAACCTAGTCGTTCGTACGGTGAGCAGTTCTTC. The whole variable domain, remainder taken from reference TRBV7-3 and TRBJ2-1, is GAGVSQTPSNKVTEKGKYVELRCDPISGHTALYWYRQSLGQGPEFLIYFQGTGAADDSGLPNDRFFAVRPEGSVSTLKIQRTERGDSAVYLCASKPSRSYGEQFFGPGTRLTVL.

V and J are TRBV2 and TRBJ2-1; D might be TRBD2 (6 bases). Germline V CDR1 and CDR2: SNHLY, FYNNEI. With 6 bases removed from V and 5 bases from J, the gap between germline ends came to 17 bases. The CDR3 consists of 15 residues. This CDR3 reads CASRRLEGGNNEQFF. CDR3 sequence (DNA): TGTGCCAGCAGGCGACTAGAGGGTGGTAACAATGAGCAGTTCTTC.